The sequence of this T cell receptor (beta chain) was determined in a study of blood T cell repertoires in COVID-19. Profiling relied on immunoSEQ multiplex PCR, and the TCRdb table lists in-frame clones only, not all of them. In the table there are about 29,000 clones, about 80% of which are singletons. Germline loops: CDR1 LGHNA, CDR2 YSLEER. Deletions cut 1 base from V and 5 bases from J, with 14 bases between. This CDR3 is 16 amino acids long. Sequenced input: peripheral blood. The V gene is TRBV4-3, the J gene TRBJ1-4; possibly TRBD1 for D (5 bases). This TCR derives from a woman aged 70-85 years with acute or convalescent COVID-19. CDR3 nucleotide sequence: TGCGCCAGCAGCCAAGGGGGAACAGGCCTAAATGAAAAACTGTTTTTT. This translates into CASSQGGTGLNEKLFF.